What follows are 22 T cell receptor beta chains derived from one specimen sequenced in a study of TIL therapy for anti-PD-1-resistant metastatic lung cancer. The libraries were made with immunoSEQ v3. Method: immunoSEQ multiplex PCR; TCRdb's copy keeps in-frame clones and lacks some. Here the sample spans approximately 95,000 clones, about three fifths being singletons. Time point in this sample: pre-treatment sample, taken before nivolumab and TIL therapy. Tumor tissue came from excised metastases, mostly pleural nodules or supraclavicular lymph nodes. The specimen was tumor tissue, collected at baseline. Receptor source: a person aged 25 to 79 with non-small cell lung cancer.

CDR3 sequence (DNA): TGTGCCTGGAGTGACCCGGGGTGGGGGACCTACGAGCAGTACTTC. It is translated as CAWSDPGWGTYEQYF. This chain uses TRBV30 with TRBJ2-7; the D gene could be TRBD1 or TRBD2 (5 bases each). Trimming left V 1 base short and J 2 bases short, with 15 bases between. There are 15 residues in the CDR3. Germline V gives CDR1 GTSNPN, CDR2 SVGIG (reference sequence).

This clone appeared a few times. This chain links TRBV6-1 with TRBJ2-3; 7 bases line up with TRBD1. V dropped 2 bases and J dropped 4; count of bases not matched to a gene: 9. The germline V gene has CDR1 MNHNS and CDR2 SASEGT. This CDR3 comprises 16 residues. CDR3 nucleotides: TGTGCCAGCAGTGAATTAAGGGGGCCAGTAGCAGATACGCAGTATTTT. Its protein product is CASSELRGPVADTQYF.

The chain recombines TRBV5-5 with TRBJ1-3; maybe TRBD1 (6 bases). V lost 0 bases and J 0 bases, leaving 13 bases between the germline ends. The CDR3 loop spans 17 amino acids. Germline V gene sequence: CDR1 SGHKS, CDR2 YYEKEE (reference sequence). Written as DNA, the CDR3 is TGTGCCAGCAGCTTGGTCGGGACAAGCTCCTCTGGAAACACCATATATTTT. Amino acids: CASSLVGTSSSGNTIYF.

This rearrangement joins TRBV5-1 to TRBJ2-6; D perhaps matches TRBD1 (6 bases). The CDR3 runs 18 residues. Trimming took off 4 bases at V and 1 base at J, with 18 bases between the two ends. Germline V gene sequence: CDR1 SGHRS, CDR2 YFSETQ. This CDR3 reads CASSQGQSLPSGANVLTF. Written as DNA, the CDR3 is TGCGCCAGCAGCCAAGGACAGTCTTTACCATCTGGGGCCAACGTCCTGACTTTC.

The rearrangement joins TRBV28 to TRBJ1-5, with D hard to call. V lost 7 bases, J lost 2 bases, and 15 bases lay in between. The CDR3 spans 15 residues. Germline CDR1 is MDHEN and CDR2 is SYDVKM. CDR3 nucleotides: TGTGCCAGCAATTCGGGCACCGGCGGCAATCAGCCCCAGCATTTT. This sequence encodes CASNSGTGGNQPQHF.

The CDR3 coding sequence is TGCGCCAGCAGCCAATCTCCGGGACAGGGACGTATTAACGGCTACACCTTC. This encodes CASSQSPGQGRINGYTF. V gene TRBV4-3 combines with J gene TRBJ1-2, with 9 bases aligning to TRBD1. The junction had 15 bases not matched to a gene; V was cut back by 2 bases and J by 8 bases. Germline CDR1 is LGHNA and CDR2 is YSLEER. The length of the CDR3 is 17 residues.

The V and J genes are TRBV3-1 (or the pseudogene TRBV3-2) and TRBJ2-2; D unclear. This CDR3 spans 13 amino acids. Germline CDR1 LGHDT, CDR2 YNNKEL (reference sequence). Trimming cost V 3 bases and J 6 bases, with 8 bases left between them. The CDR3 sequence is CASSHKWAGELFF. The CDR3 DNA is TGTGCCAGCAGCCATAAGTGGGCCGGGGAGCTGTTTTTT.

This clone was counted only a few times. The rearrangement links TRBV4-1 to TRBJ1-4; possible D gene TRBD1, 5 bases. Germline loops: CDR1 MGHRA, CDR2 YSYEKL. V lost 1 base, J lost 3 bases, and 9 bases lay in between. The CDR3 length is 15 residues. The CDR3 DNA is TGCGCCAGCAGCCAAGCCCCGGGACCTAATGAAAAACTGTTTTTT. As protein: CASSQAPGPNEKLFF.

The chain carries TRBV19 and TRBJ2-3; 8 bases match TRBD1. This CDR3 comprises 17 residues. Germline V CDR1 and CDR2: LNHDA, SQIVND (reference sequence). V gave up 10 bases and J gave up 4 bases; unmatched junction bases: 19. CDR3 coding DNA: TGTGCCACTAAAGATCGACAAGGACAGGGCGGCCCAGATACGCAGTATTTT. Residues: CATKDRQGQGGPDTQYF.

The chain recombines TRBV5-6 with TRBJ2-7, with 7 bases lining up with TRBD1. The ends lost 4 bases at V and 4 bases at J; junction bases unmatched: 2. The CDR3 spans 12 residues. Germline CDR1 SGHDT, CDR2 YYEEEE. The CDR3 sequence is CASSPDRYEQYF. CDR3 DNA sequence: TGTGCCAGCAGCCCGGACAGGTACGAGCAGTACTTC.

The chain joins TRBV7-2 to TRBJ2-1, with TRBD2 as a possible D gene (6 bases). The length of the CDR3 is 16 residues. V was pared by 1 base and J by 3 bases, with 13 bases between. CDR1 is SGHTA, CDR2 FQGNSA, per germline. The CDR3 region is CASSLGGGAVYNEQFF. CDR3 coding DNA: TGTGCCAGCAGCTTAGGCGGAGGGGCGGTCTACAATGAGCAGTTCTTC.

This clone was counted only a few times. The same CDR3 is also encoded by other DNA sequences in this sample. The J gene is TRBJ2-5, the V gene TRBV5-4; 8 bases agree with TRBD2. Germline CDR1 reads SGHNT; CDR2 reads YYREEE (reference sequence). CDR3 length: 14 amino acids. J gave up 4 bases and V 2 bases, and 4 bases lay outside the gene matches. The DNA of the CDR3 is TGTGCCAGCAGCTTAGCGGGAGTAGGAGAGACCCAGTACTTC. It specifies CASSLAGVGETQYF. Full variable domain (outside the CDR3, taken from reference TRBV5-4 and TRBJ2-5): ETGVTQSPTHLIKTRGQQVTLRCSSQSGHNTVSWYQQALGQGPQFIFQYYREEENGRGNFPPRFSGLQFPNYSSELNVNALELDDSALYLCASSLAGVGETQYFGPGTRLLVL.

The sample holds a few counts of this clone. This rearrangement joins TRBV3-1 (or the pseudogene TRBV3-2) to TRBJ1-1, with 9 bases lining up with TRBD1. The V and J ends lost 0 bases and 10 bases, in that order; junction bases with no gene match: 9. This CDR3 is built from 15 residues. CDR1 is LGHDT, CDR2 YNNKEL, per germline (reference sequence). CDR3 DNA: TGTGCCAGCAGCCAAGATTGGGAGACAGGGGGGATAGCTTTCTTT. Translating it yields CASSQDWETGGIAFF.

V and J are TRBV6-1 and TRBJ1-5, with D maybe TRBD1 (6 bases). V lost 3 bases to trimming and J lost 7 bases, with 13 bases between them. Looked up from germline, CDR1 is MNHNS and CDR2 is SASEGT. The CDR3 has 14 amino acids. Here the CDR3 reads CASSDSQGRQPQHF. CDR3 nucleotide sequence: TGTGCCAGCAGTGACAGCCAGGGGAGGCAGCCCCAGCATTTT.

The rearrangement links TRBV5-1 to TRBJ2-7; the D is unclear. The germline gives CDR1 SGHRS, CDR2 YFSETQ. The germline V and J ends were trimmed by 5 bases and 2 bases, with 17 bases remaining between them. CDR3 length: 15 amino acids. The CDR3 loop reads CASRQTPSGPYEQYF. The CDR3 DNA sequence: TGCGCCAGCAGACAGACCCCTTCAGGCCCCTACGAGCAGTACTTC.

The chain is built from TRBV6-5 and TRBJ2-7; the D is unclear. The CDR3 loop spans 13 amino acids. Trimming cost V 0 bases and J 4 bases, with 7 bases left between them. Germline V CDR1 and CDR2: MNHEY, SVGAGI. The CDR3 region is CASSYSASYEQYF. In DNA form, the CDR3 reads TGTGCCAGCAGTTACTCTGCTTCATACGAGCAGTACTTC.

To note about this clone: Germline and junction disagree at one end, which may indicate a read error. The genes are TRBV6-1 and TRBJ2-7; 14 nucleotides line up with TRBD2. Germline CDR1 and CDR2: MNHNS and SASEGT. This CDR3 comprises 17 residues. In DNA form, the CDR3 reads TGTGCCAGCAGTAAAGCACTGGGACTAGCGGGAGATAACGAGCAGTACTTC. Protein product: CASSKALGLAGDNEQYF.

The genes are TRBV6-5 and TRBJ2-7; D not certain. This CDR3 is built from 15 residues. Trimming cost V 6 bases and J 0 bases, with 15 bases left between them. Germline CDR1 MNHEY, CDR2 SVGAGI. CDR3 sequence (DNA): TGTGCCAGCAGATTATATGCAGGTGCCTCCTACGAGCAGTACTTC. Its protein is CASRLYAGASYEQYF.

The chain carries TRBV5-1 and TRBJ2-5; TRBD1 agrees at 7 bases. Germline CDR1 is SGHRS and CDR2 is YFSETQ. The CDR3 consists of 13 residues. V shed 3 bases and J 5 bases; nucleotides not matched to a gene: 4. The CDR3 loop reads CASSYDRVETQYF. CDR3 sequence (DNA): TGCGCCAGCAGCTATGACAGGGTGGAGACCCAGTACTTC.

V and J are TRBV4-1 and TRBJ2-2, with 10 bases aligning to TRBD2. CDR1 and CDR2 from the germline V gene are MGHRA and YSYEKL. J lost 6 bases, V lost 0 bases, and 10 bases had no gene match. This CDR3 is 18 amino acids long. This CDR3 reads CASSQERLAGVFPGELFF. CDR3 in DNA: TGCGCCAGCAGCCAAGAACGGCTAGCGGGAGTCTTTCCCGGGGAGCTGTTTTTT.

This clone was recorded once. This chain joins TRBV18 and TRBJ1-2; D is ambiguous. This CDR3 has 13 residues. V lost 2 bases and J lost 2, with 6 bases in between. CDR1 is KGHSH and CDR2 is LQKENI in the germline V gene. The CDR3 sequence: CASSPAVNYGYTF. CDR3 DNA sequence: TGTGCCAGCTCACCAGCAGTCAACTATGGCTACACCTTC.

This clone was seen more than once but under ten times. The chain combines TRBV28 with TRBJ2-3; D might be TRBD2 (6 bases). Germline CDR1 and CDR2: MDHEN and SYDVKM. This CDR3 region has 15 residues. Trimming took 2 bases from V and 0 from J, leaving 9 bases between them. The CDR3 loop reads CASSLRLESTDTQYF. For the CDR3, the DNA is TGTGCCAGCAGTTTACGACTAGAAAGCACAGATACGCAGTATTTT.